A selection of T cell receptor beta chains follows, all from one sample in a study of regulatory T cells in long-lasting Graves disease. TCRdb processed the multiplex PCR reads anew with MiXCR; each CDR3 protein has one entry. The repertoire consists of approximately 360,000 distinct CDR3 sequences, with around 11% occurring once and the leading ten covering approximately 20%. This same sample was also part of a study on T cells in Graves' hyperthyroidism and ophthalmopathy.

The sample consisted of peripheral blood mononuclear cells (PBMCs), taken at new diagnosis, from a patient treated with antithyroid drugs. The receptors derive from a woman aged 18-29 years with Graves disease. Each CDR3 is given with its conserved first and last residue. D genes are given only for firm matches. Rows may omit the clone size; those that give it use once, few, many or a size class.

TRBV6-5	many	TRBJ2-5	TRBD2	CASSWEGRGETQYF	TGTGCCAGCAGTTGGGAGGGAAGAGGAGAGACCCAGTACTTC
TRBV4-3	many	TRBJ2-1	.	CASSQASLAVYNEQFF	TGCGCCAGCAGCCAAGCCTCACTAGCAGTATACAATGAGCAGTTCTTC
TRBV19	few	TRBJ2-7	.	CASSAGLKYEQYF	TGTGCCAGTAGTGCGGGCCTTAAATACGAGCAGTACTTC
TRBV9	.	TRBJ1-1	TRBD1	CASSVVTGGGTKAFF	TGTGCCAGCAGCGTAGTGACAGGGGGAGGAACTAAAGCTTTCTTT
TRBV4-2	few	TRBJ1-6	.	CASSQQGRSPLHF	TGTGCCAGCAGCCAACAGGGGCGGTCACCCCTCCACTTT
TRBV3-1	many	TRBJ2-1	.	CASSSPGHHGLNEQFF	TGTGCCAGCAGCTCCCCGGGACATCACGGCCTAAATGAGCAGTTCTTC
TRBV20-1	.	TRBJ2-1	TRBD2	CSARTGTSGRRGERFF	TGCAGTGCTAGAACCGGTACTAGCGGGAGGCGCGGTGAGCGGTTCTTC
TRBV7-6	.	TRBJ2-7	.	CASSLMDGPYEQYF	TGTGCCAGCAGCCTAATGGACGGTCCCTACGAGCAGTACTTC
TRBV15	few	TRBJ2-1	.	CATSEHPGAGLDNEQFF	TGTGCCACCAGCGAGCACCCAGGGGCCGGATTGGACAATGAGCAGTTCTTC
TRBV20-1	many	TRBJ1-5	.	CSAMDSQHTYSNQPQHF	TGCAGTGCTATGGACAGCCAACATACTTATAGCAATCAGCCCCAGCATTTT
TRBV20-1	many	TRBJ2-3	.	CSARGQASTDTQYF	TGCAGTGCAAGGGGTCAAGCTAGCACAGATACGCAGTATTTT
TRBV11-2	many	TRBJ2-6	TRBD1	CASSLDYLQGGPPSGANVLTF	TGTGCCAGCAGCTTAGACTACCTACAGGGGGGACCTCCCTCTGGGGCCAACGTCCTGACTTTC
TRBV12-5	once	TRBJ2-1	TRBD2	CASGPLAGGSYNEQFF	TGTGCTAGTGGGCCATTAGCGGGAGGTTCCTACAATGAGCAGTTCTTC
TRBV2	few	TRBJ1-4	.	CASSRSQGHEKLFF	TGTGCCAGCAGTAGGAGCCAGGGCCATGAAAAACTGTTTTTT
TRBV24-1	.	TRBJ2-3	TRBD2	CATSDPSGLAGGSDTQYF	TGTGCCACCAGTGATCCTTCAGGACTAGCGGGAGGTTCAGATACGCAGTATTTT
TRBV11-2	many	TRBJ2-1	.	CASSLMGFYNEQFF	TGTGCCAGCAGCTTGATGGGTTTCTACAATGAGCAGTTCTTC
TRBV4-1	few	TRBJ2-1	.	CASSQVRTVRDEQFF	TGCGCCAGCAGCCAAGTCCGGACAGTGAGGGATGAGCAGTTCTTC
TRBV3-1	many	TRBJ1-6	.	CASSQVNSDSPLHF	TGTGCCAGCAGCCAAGTTAACAGCGATTCACCCCTCCACTTT
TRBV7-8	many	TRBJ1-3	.	CASSLMAQGQAGNTIYF	TGTGCCAGCAGCCTCATGGCTCAGGGGCAGGCTGGAAACACCATATATTTT
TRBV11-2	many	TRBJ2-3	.	CASSLVLLRDTTDTQYF	TGTGCCAGCAGCTTAGTATTGCTTCGAGACACCACAGATACGCAGTATTTT
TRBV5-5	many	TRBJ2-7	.	CASSLRGAQIYEQYF	TGTGCCAGCAGCTTGCGGGGGGCACAGATCTACGAGCAGTACTTC
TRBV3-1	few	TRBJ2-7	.	CASSQGTTYEQYF	TGTGCCAGCAGCCAAGGGACAACCTACGAGCAGTACTTC
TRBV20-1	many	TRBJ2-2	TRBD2	CSARSAGGYTGELFF	TGCAGTGCTAGATCTGCGGGGGGATACACCGGGGAGCTGTTTTTT
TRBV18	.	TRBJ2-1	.	CASSPFRNEQFF	TGTGCCAGCTCACCATTCAGAAATGAGCAGTTCTTC
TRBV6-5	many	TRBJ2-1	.	CASSWPRMGSSYNEQFF	TGTGCCAGCAGTTGGCCCCGGATGGGAAGCTCCTACAATGAGCAGTTCTTC